Below are 27 T cell receptor beta chains sequenced from a single sample in a study of radiotherapy plus CTLA-4 blockade in lung cancer. Libraries were prepared by immunoSEQ multiplex PCR; TCRdb keeps only in-frame clonotypes and omits some of them. The data hold 50,000 to 65,000 clones, with around 80% observed a single time. The sequences come from peripheral blood, collected from a patient treated with radiotherapy plus ipilimumab. These receptors originate from a human donor with non-small cell lung cancer whose response to radiotherapy plus ipilimumab could not be evaluated.

This clone was detected only a few times. The chain uses TRBV28 and TRBJ2-3; 14 bases are shared with TRBD2. V was pared by 8 bases and J by 2 bases, with 18 bases of the junction left unmatched. Germline CDR1 reads MDHEN; CDR2 reads SYDVKM. The CDR3 totals 20 residues. This CDR3 is CASFTLGLAGVGGNTDTQYF. CDR3 DNA sequence: TGTGCCAGCTTTACTCTGGGACTAGCGGGAGTCGGAGGGAACACAGATACGCAGTATTTT.

This chain uses TRBV2 with TRBJ2-3; 16 bases align to TRBD2. Trimming cost V 4 bases and J 2 bases; bases outside gene matches: 6. The CDR3 has 18 residues. The germline V gene encodes CDR1 SNHLY and CDR2 FYNNEI. CDR3 bases: TGTGCCAGCAGTGGGGGACTAGCGGGAGGGCCCGTCACAGATACGCAGTATTTT. Protein: CASSGGLAGGPVTDTQYF.

This sequence joins TRBV5-1 and TRBJ2-5; maybe TRBD1 (6 bases). V lost 3 bases, J lost 5 bases, and 14 bases lay in between. This CDR3 spans 14 amino acids. Looked up from germline, CDR1 is SGHRS and CDR2 is YFSETQ. Written as DNA, the CDR3 is TGCGCCAGCAGCTCGGACCAGGGGTGGGAGACCCAGTACTTC. It encodes CASSSDQGWETQYF.

The chain couples TRBV7-2 to TRBJ2-3; 8 nucleotides line up with TRBD2. From germline, CDR1 is SGHTA and CDR2 FQGNSA. V lost 5 bases and J lost 2; bases outside the gene matches: 12. The CDR3 is 17 residues long. The CDR3 bases are TGTGCCAGCAGCCCTCGTGGGTTAGCGGGGTCCACAGATACGCAGTATTTT. This translates into CASSPRGLAGSTDTQYF.

This clone has a handful of counts. The chain uses TRBV5-1 and TRBJ1-1, with 8 bases aligning to TRBD1. V shed 0 bases and J 1 base; nucleotides not matched to a gene: 2. The CDR3 has 15 amino acids. Germline CDR1 reads SGHRS; CDR2 reads YFSETQ. The CDR3 nucleotides are TGCGCCAGCAGCTTGGGACAGGGGCGGAACACTGAAGCTTTCTTT. This encodes CASSLGQGRNTEAFF. The variable domain in full, completed from reference TRBV5-1 and TRBJ1-1, reads KAGVTQTPRYLIKTRGQQVTLSCSPISGHRSVSWYQQTPGQGLQFLFEYFSETQRNKGNFPGRFSGRQFSNSRSEMNVSTLELGDSALYLCASSLGQGRNTEAFFGQGTRLTVV.

CDR3 bases: TGTGCCAGCAGGAAGACTCTGCCAACCTACAATGAGCAGTTCTTC. Amino acid sequence: CASRKTLPTYNEQFF. The rearrangement uses TRBV28 and TRBJ2-1; D gene unclear. The V gene's germline CDR1 is MDHEN and CDR2 SYDVKM. The CDR3 runs 15 residues. The V end lost 6 bases, the J end lost 2 bases, and 14 bases lay between the germline ends. The full variable domain, its missing parts supplied by reference TRBV28 and TRBJ2-1, is DVKVTQSSRYLVKRTGEKVFLECVQDMDHENMFWYRQDPGLGLRLIYFSYDVKMKEKGDIPEGYSVSREKKERFSLILESASTNQTSMYLCASRKTLPTYNEQFFGPGTRLTVL.

This chain connects TRBV19 to TRBJ1-1; tentatively, D is TRBD1 (5 bases). The CDR3 totals 14 residues. Germline V gene lookup returns CDR1 LNHDA and CDR2 SQIVND (reference sequence). The germline V and J ends were trimmed by 3 bases and 5 bases, with 13 bases remaining between them. The CDR3 region is CASSMVGRGTEAFF. The CDR3 bases are TGTGCCAGTAGTATGGTGGGGCGGGGGACTGAAGCTTTCTTT. Full variable domain (rest looked up from reference TRBV19 and TRBJ1-1): DGGITQSPKYLFRKEGQNVTLSCEQNLNHDAMYWYRQDPGQGLRLIYYSQIVNDFQKGDIAEGYSVSREKKESFPLTVTSAQKNPTAFYLCASSMVGRGTEAFFGQGTRLTVV.

This clone was found a few times. V gene TRBV28 combines with J gene TRBJ2-4; D may be TRBD2 (5 bases). The CDR3 extends over 16 amino acids. Germline V gene sequence: CDR1 MDHEN, CDR2 SYDVKM. The germline V and J ends were trimmed by 5 bases and 1 base, with 15 bases remaining between them. The CDR3 region is CASSPGMLRAKNIQYF. DNA for the CDR3: TGTGCCAGCAGTCCGGGAATGCTGCGGGCCAAAAACATTCAGTACTTC.

The chain employs TRBV28 and TRBJ1-2, with a tentative D call TRBD1 (5 bases). Germline assignment: CDR1 MDHEN and CDR2 SYDVKM. This CDR3 has 12 amino acids. Trimming stripped 6 bases from V and 9 bases from J, with 14 bases between. CDR3 bases: TGTGCCAGCAGGAGAGACAGATTTAGCTACACCTTC. Protein product: CASRRDRFSYTF.

This chain connects TRBV30 to TRBJ2-7, with D perhaps TRBD1 (6 bases). The CDR3 length is 13 residues. V lost 0 bases to trimming and J lost 5 bases, with 11 bases between them. Germline CDR1 GTSNPN, CDR2 SVGIG (reference sequence). CDR3 DNA: TGTGCCTGGAGTGTTAACAGGGAGAACGAGCAGTACTTC. This sequence encodes CAWSVNRENEQYF.

Only one count was recorded for this clone. V and J are TRBV7-6 and TRBJ2-4, with 7 bases aligning to TRBD1. The CDR3 totals 17 residues. Germline CDR1 and CDR2: SGHVS and FNYEAQ. V was clipped by 5 bases and J by 4 bases; unmatched bases: 14. The CDR3 DNA reads TGTGCCAGCAGCATTGGAGACAGGGCCCTCACAAAAAACATTCAGTACTTC. It yields the protein CASSIGDRALTKNIQYF.

The rearrangement joins TRBV9 to TRBJ2-7, with D tentatively TRBD2 (6 bases). V lost 10 bases to trimming and J lost 2 bases, with 19 bases between them. The CDR3 extends over 14 amino acids. Germline V gene sequence: CDR1 SGDLS, CDR2 YYNGEE. This chain's CDR3 is CAPQAREITYEQYF. CDR3 in DNA: TGTGCCCCCCAGGCTCGGGAGATAACCTACGAGCAGTACTTC.

The chain joins TRBV11-2 to TRBJ2-1; possibly TRBD2 for D (6 bases). V gave up 8 bases and J gave up 4 bases, with 15 bases separating them. This CDR3 has 14 amino acids. Germline CDR1 and CDR2: SGHAT and FQNNGV. The CDR3 DNA follows: TGTGCCAGCCGAGGGCGGGATCCATACAATGAGCAGTTCTTC. Translated: CASRGRDPYNEQFF.

This clone was counted a few times. This rearrangement joins TRBV5-1 to TRBJ1-2, with TRBD1 matching 9 bases. V shed 5 bases, J shed 2 bases, and the junction held 7 bases outside the gene matches. The CDR3 runs 15 residues. Per the germline V gene, CDR1 is SGHRS and CDR2 is YFSETQ. CDR3 region: CASSIRQGVNYGYTF. CDR3 bases: TGCGCCAGCAGTATAAGACAGGGGGTAAACTATGGCTACACCTTC. Full variable domain (rest looked up from reference TRBV5-1 and TRBJ1-2): KAGVTQTPRYLIKTRGQQVTLSCSPISGHRSVSWYQQTPGQGLQFLFEYFSETQRNKGNFPGRFSGRQFSNSRSEMNVSTLELGDSALYLCASSIRQGVNYGYTFGSGTRLTVV.

The chain is built from TRBV5-5 and TRBJ2-5, with TRBD1 as a possible D gene (5 bases). The J call may be in error: the DNA end matches TRBJ2-7 better. The germline CDR1 and CDR2 sequences are SGHKS and YYEKEE (reference sequence). CDR3 size: 14 residues. The CDR3 loop reads CASSPTLGAYEQYF. DNA of the CDR3: TGTGCCAGCAGCCCTACTTTAGGGGCTTACGAGCAGTACTTC.

CDR3 amino acids: CASSLHRGDYGYTF. The CDR3 bases are TGTGCCAGCAGCCTACACAGGGGTGACTATGGCTACACCTTC. The chain couples TRBV7-9 to TRBJ1-2; 7 bases line up with TRBD1. From germline, CDR1 is SEHNR and CDR2 FQNEAQ (reference sequence). The CDR3 sequence is 14 residues long. With V trimmed by 5 bases and J by 3 bases, 6 bases remained unmatched.

The rearrangement uses TRBV11-2 and TRBJ1-5; 9 nucleotides align to TRBD1. Trimming removed 5 bases from V and 1 base from J; junction bases left unmatched: 3. Germline V CDR1 and CDR2: SGHAT, FQNNGV. This CDR3 region has 15 residues. CDR3 protein: CASSPGQGSNQPQHF. CDR3 in DNA: TGTGCCAGCAGCCCCGGACAGGGGAGCAATCAGCCCCAGCATTTT.

Here the CDR3 reads CASSLGTGAYSPLHF. The CDR3, as DNA: TGTGCCAGCAGCCTTGGGACAGGAGCCTATTCACCCCTCCACTTT. J is TRBJ1-6 and V is TRBV27; 8 bases line up with TRBD1. CDR1 and CDR2 from the germline V gene are MNHEY and SMNVEV (reference sequence). V shed 6 bases, J shed 8 bases, and the junction held 9 bases outside the gene matches. This CDR3 is built from 15 residues.

This sequence joins TRBV5-4 and TRBJ1-1, with TRBD1 matching over 7 bases. Germline V lookup: CDR1 SGHNT, CDR2 YYREEE (reference sequence). This CDR3 has 18 residues. The junction had 18 bases not matched to a gene; V was cut back by 4 bases and J by 3 bases. CDR3: CASSVPRGGRGRDTEAFF. The CDR3 DNA is TGTGCCAGCAGCGTCCCACGAGGGGGCAGGGGAAGGGACACTGAAGCTTTCTTT.

The chain combines TRBV5-8 with TRBJ2-5; 9 nucleotides align to TRBD1. The CDR3 contains 15 residues. J lost 4 bases, V lost 0 bases, and 4 bases had no gene match. Germline CDR1 reads SGHTS; CDR2 reads YDEGEE. The CDR3 protein is CASSLEQGAGETQYF. For the CDR3, the DNA is TGTGCCAGCAGCTTGGAACAGGGGGCTGGAGAGACCCAGTACTTC.

The V call is TRBV7-2, the J call TRBJ1-2; 9 bases map to TRBD1. V shed 5 bases, J shed 2 bases, and the junction held 3 bases outside the gene matches. This CDR3 contains 14 residues. Germline values: CDR1 SGHTA, CDR2 FQGNSA. The CDR3, as DNA: TGTGCCAGCAGCCAACAGGGGGCCAACTATGGCTACACCTTC. It specifies CASSQQGANYGYTF.

The V call is TRBV7-9, the J call TRBJ1-1, with no clear D. The V and J ends lost 0 bases and 1 base respectively, with 9 bases between them. There are 15 residues in the CDR3. CDR1 SEHNR and CDR2 FQNEAQ come from the germline V gene (reference sequence). The CDR3 nucleotides read TGTGCCAGCAGCTTAGCCTTACTAAGGAACACTGAAGCTTTCTTT. Translated: CASSLALLRNTEAFF.

This clone was observed a handful of times. This chain connects TRBV28 to TRBJ2-3, with 14 bases fitting TRBD2. With V trimmed by 4 bases and J by 6 bases, 6 bases remained unmatched. The CDR3 runs 16 residues. Germline V gives CDR1 MDHEN, CDR2 SYDVKM. CDR3 coding DNA: TGTGCCAGCAGTTGGGGACTAGCGGGAGAGGCTGATACGCAGTATTTT. It translates to CASSWGLAGEADTQYF.

The CDR3 is CASSFRDRLFQETQYF. The CDR3 bases are TGTGCCAGCAGCTTTCGGGACAGGCTCTTTCAAGAGACCCAGTACTTC. This chain uses TRBV5-5 with TRBJ2-5, with 8 bases lining up with TRBD1. V trimming: 2 bases; J trimming: 2 bases; junction bases outside the gene matches: 8. Germline CDR1 SGHKS, CDR2 YYEKEE (reference sequence). The CDR3 is 16 residues long.

The chain carries TRBV7-7 and TRBJ2-3, with TRBD1 identical over 7 bases. The CDR3 length is 14 residues. With 4 bases clipped from V and 4 bases from J, the junction kept 5 bases outside the gene matches. Germline CDR1 reads SSHAT; CDR2 reads FNYEAQ (reference sequence). Here the CDR3 DNA reads TGTGCCAGCAGCTCGGGACAGTTTTCAGATACGCAGTATTTT. It specifies CASSSGQFSDTQYF.

J is TRBJ1-1 and V is TRBV29-1, with 10 bases matching TRBD1. Germline V gene lookup returns CDR1 SQVTM and CDR2 ANQGSEA. The length of the CDR3 is 12 residues. The V gene end was trimmed by 7 bases and the J gene end by 3 bases; junction bases not matched to a gene: 2. CDR3 amino acids: CSAGQGDTEAFF. The CDR3 nucleotides read TGCAGCGCTGGACAGGGGGACACTGAAGCTTTCTTT.

The rearrangement uses TRBV29-1 and TRBJ2-2; 10 positions match TRBD1. This CDR3 has 14 amino acids. The V gene's germline CDR1 is SQVTM and CDR2 ANQGSEA. J was trimmed by 5 bases and V by 7 bases; bases with no gene match: 7. The CDR3 is CSARTGGRTGELFF. DNA for the CDR3: TGCAGCGCTAGGACAGGGGGGAGGACCGGGGAGCTGTTTTTT.